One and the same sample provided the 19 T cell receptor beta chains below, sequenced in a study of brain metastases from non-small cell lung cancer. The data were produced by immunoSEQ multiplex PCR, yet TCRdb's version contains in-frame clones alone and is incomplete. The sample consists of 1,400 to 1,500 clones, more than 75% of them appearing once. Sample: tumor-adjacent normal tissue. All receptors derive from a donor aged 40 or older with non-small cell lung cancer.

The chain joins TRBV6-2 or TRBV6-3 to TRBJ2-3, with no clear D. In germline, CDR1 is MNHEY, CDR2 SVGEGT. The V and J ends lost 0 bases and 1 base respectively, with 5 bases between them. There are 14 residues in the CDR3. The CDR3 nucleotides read TGTGCCAGCAGTTACTCTGGGGGCACAGATACGCAGTATTTT. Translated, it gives CASSYSGGTDTQYF.

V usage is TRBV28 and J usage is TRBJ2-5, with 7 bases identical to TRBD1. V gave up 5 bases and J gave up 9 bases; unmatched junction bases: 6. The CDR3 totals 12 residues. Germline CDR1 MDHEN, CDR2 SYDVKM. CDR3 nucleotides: TGTGCCAGCAGTAAAACTACAGGGGCCCAGTACTTC. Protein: CASSKTTGAQYF.

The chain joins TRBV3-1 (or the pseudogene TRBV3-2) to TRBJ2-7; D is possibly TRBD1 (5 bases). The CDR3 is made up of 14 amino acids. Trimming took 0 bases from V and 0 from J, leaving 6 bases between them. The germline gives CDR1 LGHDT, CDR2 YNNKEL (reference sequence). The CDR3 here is CASSQDTGSYEQYF. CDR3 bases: TGTGCCAGCAGCCAAGACACAGGCTCCTACGAGCAGTACTTC.

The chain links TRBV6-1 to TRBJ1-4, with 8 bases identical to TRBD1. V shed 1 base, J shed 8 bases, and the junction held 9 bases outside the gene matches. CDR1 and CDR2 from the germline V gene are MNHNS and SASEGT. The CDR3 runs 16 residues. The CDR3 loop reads CASSEGLGQGGEKLFF. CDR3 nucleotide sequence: TGTGCCAGCAGTGAAGGCCTCGGACAGGGAGGCGAAAAACTGTTTTTT.

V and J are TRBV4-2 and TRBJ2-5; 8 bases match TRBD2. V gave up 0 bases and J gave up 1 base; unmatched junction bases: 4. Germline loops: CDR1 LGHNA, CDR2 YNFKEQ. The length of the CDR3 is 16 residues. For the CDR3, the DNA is TGTGCCAGCAGCCAAGAACCAGCGGGAGTCCAAGAGACCCAGTACTTC. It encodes CASSQEPAGVQETQYF.

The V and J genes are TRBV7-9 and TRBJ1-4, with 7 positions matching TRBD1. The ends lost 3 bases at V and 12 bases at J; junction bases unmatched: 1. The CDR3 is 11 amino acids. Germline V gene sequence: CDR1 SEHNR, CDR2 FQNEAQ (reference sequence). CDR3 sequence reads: CASSFDRELFF. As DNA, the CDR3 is TGTGCCAGCAGCTTTGACAGGGAACTGTTTTTT.

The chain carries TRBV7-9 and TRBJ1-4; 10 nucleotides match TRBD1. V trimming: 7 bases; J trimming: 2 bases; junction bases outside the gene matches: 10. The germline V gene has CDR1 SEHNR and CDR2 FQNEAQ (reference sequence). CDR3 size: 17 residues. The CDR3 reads CASTPWRTGGTNEKLFF. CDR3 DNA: TGTGCCAGCACCCCGTGGAGGACAGGGGGTACTAATGAAAAACTGTTTTTT.

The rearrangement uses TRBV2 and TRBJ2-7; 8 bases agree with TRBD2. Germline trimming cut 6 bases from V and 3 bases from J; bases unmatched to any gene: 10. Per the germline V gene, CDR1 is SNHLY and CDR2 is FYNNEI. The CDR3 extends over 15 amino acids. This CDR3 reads CASSQGSGGGYEQYF. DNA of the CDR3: TGTGCCAGCAGCCAAGGGTCGGGAGGGGGCTACGAGCAGTACTTC.

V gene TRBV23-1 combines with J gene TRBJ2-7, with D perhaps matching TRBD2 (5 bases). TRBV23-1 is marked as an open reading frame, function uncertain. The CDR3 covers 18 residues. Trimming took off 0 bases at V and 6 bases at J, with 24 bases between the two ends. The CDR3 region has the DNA TGCGCCAGCAGTCAATCGGATCGGACTCCTATCCCTATGGGCGAGCAGTACTTC. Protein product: CASSQSDRTPIPMGEQYF.

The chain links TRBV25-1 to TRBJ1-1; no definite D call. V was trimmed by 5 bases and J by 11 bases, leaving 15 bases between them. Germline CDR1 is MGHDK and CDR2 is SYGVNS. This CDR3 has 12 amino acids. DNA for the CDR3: TGTGCCAGCAGTCTAGGGCCACGAAGTGCTTTCTTT. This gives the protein CASSLGPRSAFF.

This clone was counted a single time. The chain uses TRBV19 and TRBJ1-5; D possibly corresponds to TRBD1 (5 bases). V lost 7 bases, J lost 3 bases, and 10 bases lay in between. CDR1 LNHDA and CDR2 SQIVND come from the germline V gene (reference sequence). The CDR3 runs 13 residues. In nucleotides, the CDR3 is TGTGCCAGTAATGGACAAGTCAATCAGCCCCAGCATTTT. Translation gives CASNGQVNQPQHF.

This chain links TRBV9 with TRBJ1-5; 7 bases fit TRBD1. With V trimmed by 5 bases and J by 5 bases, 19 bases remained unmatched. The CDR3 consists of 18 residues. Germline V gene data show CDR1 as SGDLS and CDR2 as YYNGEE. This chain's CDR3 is CASRGPPQGTRRDQPQHF. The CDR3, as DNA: TGTGCCAGCAGGGGGCCCCCACAGGGGACCCGCCGGGATCAGCCCCAGCATTTT.

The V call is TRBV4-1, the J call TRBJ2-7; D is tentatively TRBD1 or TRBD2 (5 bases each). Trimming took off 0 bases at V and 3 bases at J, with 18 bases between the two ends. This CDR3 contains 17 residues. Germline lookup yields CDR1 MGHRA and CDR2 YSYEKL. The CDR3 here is CASSQDSAGTAGYEQYF. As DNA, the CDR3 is TGCGCCAGCAGCCAAGATTCGGCAGGGACCGCGGGCTACGAGCAGTACTTC.

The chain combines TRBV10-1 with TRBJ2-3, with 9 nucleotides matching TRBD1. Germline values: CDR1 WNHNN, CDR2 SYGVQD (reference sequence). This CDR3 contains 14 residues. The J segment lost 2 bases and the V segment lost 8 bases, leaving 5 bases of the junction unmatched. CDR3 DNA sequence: TGCGCCAGCGGGACAGGGACGGTCACAGATACGCAGTATTTT. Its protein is CASGTGTVTDTQYF.

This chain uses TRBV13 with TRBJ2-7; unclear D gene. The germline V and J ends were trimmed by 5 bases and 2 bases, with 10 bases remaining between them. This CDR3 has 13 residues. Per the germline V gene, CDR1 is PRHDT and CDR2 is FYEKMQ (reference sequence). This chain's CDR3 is CASSRTTTYEQYF. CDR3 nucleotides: TGTGCCAGCAGCCGAACGACGACCTACGAGCAGTACTTC.

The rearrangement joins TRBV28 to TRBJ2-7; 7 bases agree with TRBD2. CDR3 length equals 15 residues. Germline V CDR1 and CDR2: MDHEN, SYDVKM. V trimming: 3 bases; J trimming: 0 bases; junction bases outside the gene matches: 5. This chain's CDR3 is CASSFPGGSSYEQYF. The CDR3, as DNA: TGTGCCAGCAGTTTCCCGGGAGGCAGCTCCTACGAGCAGTACTTC.

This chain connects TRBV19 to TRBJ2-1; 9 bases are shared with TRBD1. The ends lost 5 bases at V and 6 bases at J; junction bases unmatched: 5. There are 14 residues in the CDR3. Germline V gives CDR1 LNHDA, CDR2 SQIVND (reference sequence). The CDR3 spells CASSATGGVNEQFF. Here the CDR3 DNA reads TGTGCCAGTAGTGCAACAGGGGGCGTCAATGAGCAGTTCTTC.

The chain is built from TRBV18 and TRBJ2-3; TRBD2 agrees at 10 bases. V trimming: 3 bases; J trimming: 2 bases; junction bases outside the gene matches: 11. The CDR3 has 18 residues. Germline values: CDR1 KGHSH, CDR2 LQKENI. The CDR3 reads CASSPRGASGSITDTQYF. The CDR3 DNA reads TGTGCCAGCTCACCTCGTGGGGCTAGCGGGAGCATCACAGATACGCAGTATTTT.

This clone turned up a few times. The CDR3 sequence: CASSLDHETPLHF. The DNA of the CDR3 is TGTGCCAGCAGTTTAGATCATGAGACACCCCTCCACTTT. This chain joins TRBV27 and TRBJ1-6; no clear D gene. This CDR3 contains 13 residues. Germline assignment: CDR1 MNHEY and CDR2 SMNVEV (reference sequence). V shed 2 bases and J shed 11 bases, with 10 bases lying between them.